One sample yielded the 26 T cell receptor beta chains listed below, sequenced in a study of blood T cells in healthy people across ages. Sample-barcoded 5' priming and a J-beta primer mix drove a second PCR of about 7 to 11 cycles. TCRdb ran MiXCR on the 5' RACE reads and lists one entry per CDR3 protein. The sample has 1,500,000 or so distinct CDR3 sequences; around 59% are singletons. Material for sequencing was blood. The origin of the receptors is a man aged 18 to 29 in good health.

As concerns this clonotype: Germline is not matched at one junction end, which may reflect a read error. The rearrangement links TRBV2 to TRBJ2-7; D is uncertain. Per the germline V gene, CDR1 is SNHLY and CDR2 is FYNNEI. The CDR3 spans 14 residues. The CDR3 is CASSDTQNSYEQYF. CDR3 nucleotide sequence: TGTGCTAGCAGCGATACACAGAACTCCTACGAGCAGTACTTC.

The chain is built from TRBV20-1 and TRBJ2-3; possible D gene TRBD1, 5 bases. Trimming shortened V by 0 bases and J by 4 bases, and 11 bases separated the two germline ends. This CDR3 contains 14 residues. The germline V gene has CDR1 DFQATT and CDR2 SNEGSKA (reference sequence). CDR3 coding DNA: TGCAGTGCTAGAGACAGGGTAATCGCAGATACGCAGTATTTT. Its translation is CSARDRVIADTQYF.

There are a few counts of this clonotype. The rearrangement links TRBV29-1 to TRBJ2-1; 14 nucleotides agree with TRBD2. The V and J ends lost 5 bases and 2 bases, in that order; junction bases with no gene match: 8. Looked up from germline, CDR1 is SQVTM and CDR2 is ANQGSEA. The CDR3 contains 17 residues. In DNA, the CDR3 is TGCAGCGTTTCCGGGACTAGCGGGAGAAAAGCCTACAATGAGCAGTTCTTC. It is translated as CSVSGTSGRKAYNEQFF.

This rearrangement joins TRBV4-1 to TRBJ2-3, with 7 bases fitting TRBD2. Germline loops: CDR1 MGHRA, CDR2 YSYEKL. V trimming: 4 bases; J trimming: 1 base; junction bases outside the gene matches: 14. The CDR3 spans 18 residues. CDR3 nucleotides: TGCGCCAGCAGCCCTCGGGGAGCGGGGTTCTCCCGCACAGATACGCAGTATTTT. Amino acids: CASSPRGAGFSRTDTQYF.

CDR3 in amino acids: CASSARLEDTQYF. CDR3 DNA: TGTGCCAGCAGCGCCCGGTTAGAAGATACGCAGTATTTT. J is TRBJ2-3 and V is TRBV9; D gene uncertain. The length of the CDR3 is 13 residues. The germline CDR1 and CDR2 sequences are SGDLS and YYNGEE. The ends were cut back, 3 bases at V and 5 bases at J, with 10 bases in the middle. The full variable domain, with the rest looked up from reference TRBV9 and TRBJ2-3, is DSGVTQTPKHLITATGQRVTLRCSPRSGDLSVYWYQQSLDQGLQFLIQYYNGEERAKGNILERFSAQQFPDLHSELNLSSLELGDSALYFCASSARLEDTQYFGPGTRLTVL.

The chain couples TRBV20-1 to TRBJ2-3; maybe TRBD2 (6 bases). The CDR3 loop spans 13 amino acids. Germline CDR1 and CDR2: DFQATT and SNEGSKA (reference sequence). V was cut by 0 bases and J by 4 bases, with 8 bases left in between. The CDR3 DNA reads TGCAGTGCTAGAGATGCGGGGTCAGATACGCAGTATTTT. Protein sequence: CSARDAGSDTQYF.

The rearrangement uses TRBV2 and TRBJ2-6; no clear D gene. Germline CDR1 is SNHLY and CDR2 is FYNNEI. V lost 9 bases to trimming and J lost 0 bases, with 6 bases between them. This CDR3 is built from 13 residues. CDR3 DNA sequence: TGTGCCAGAGAACTCTCTGGGGCCAACGTCCTGACTTTC. Protein sequence: CARELSGANVLTF.

The J gene is TRBJ2-3, the V gene TRBV21-1; TRBD2 reflects the table's D call only, with no check against the DNA. TRBV21-1 is annotated as a pseudogene. The CDR3 is made up of 16 amino acids. This CDR3 is CASSNLGLYPADTQYF. As DNA, the CDR3 is TGTGCCAGCAGCAATCTCGGTCTCTATCCCGCAGATACGCAGTATTTT.

A few counts support this clonotype. The gene calls are TRBV29-1 and TRBJ2-7; D ambiguous. The CDR3 is 12 amino acids. Trimming removed 8 bases from V and 0 bases from J, with 11 bases in between. The germline V gene encodes CDR1 SQVTM and CDR2 ANQGSEA. The CDR3 here is CSIRSFSYEQYF. The CDR3 DNA reads as TGCAGCATTCGGTCTTTCTCCTACGAGCAGTACTTC.

The chain has TRBV4-1 and TRBJ1-6; D call uncertain. This CDR3 spans 15 amino acids. V dropped 0 bases and J dropped 10 bases, with 13 bases sitting between them. CDR1 and CDR2 from the germline V gene are MGHRA and YSYEKL. The CDR3, as DNA: TGCGCCAGCAGCCAAGATTCGGCAGTGTTCTCACCCCTCCACTTT. This gives the protein CASSQDSAVFSPLHF.

The chain links TRBV29-1 to TRBJ1-1, with D unclear. Deletions cut 7 bases from V and 2 bases from J, with 14 bases between. Germline V gene data show CDR1 as SQVTM and CDR2 as ANQGSEA. This CDR3 is built from 13 residues. In nucleotides, the CDR3 is TGCAGCGGCCATGCTCCACCCAACACTGAAGCTTTCTTT. This sequence encodes CSGHAPPNTEAFF.

The chain has TRBV27 and TRBJ2-1, with D uncertain. The length of the CDR3 is 11 residues. V was cut by 2 bases and J by 7 bases, with 3 bases left in between. Germline assignment: CDR1 MNHEY and CDR2 SMNVEV (reference sequence). The CDR3 is CASSLMNEQFF. The DNA for the CDR3 is TGTGCCAGCAGTTTAATGAATGAGCAGTTCTTC.

V and J are TRBV5-5 and TRBJ1-2; D might be TRBD1 (6 bases). The CDR3 is made up of 16 amino acids. V was pared by 0 bases and J by 13 bases, with 25 bases between. Germline loops: CDR1 SGHKS, CDR2 YYEKEE (reference sequence). CDR3 region: CASSLGPEETGPGCTF. Here the CDR3 DNA reads TGTGCCAGCAGCTTGGGTCCCGAAGAGACAGGTCCGGGATGCACCTTC.

V gene TRBV28 combines with J gene TRBJ2-7, with D possibly being TRBD2 (5 bases). Deletions cut 1 base from V and 7 bases from J, with 20 bases between. Germline-derived CDR1 and CDR2 are MDHEN and SYDVKM. The CDR3 is 16 residues long. CDR3 nucleotides: TGTGCCAGCAGTTTATATGTGGCATCTAGTAGGAGGGAGCAGTACTTC. Amino acid sequence: CASSLYVASSRREQYF.

The CDR3 spells CATSDFPRGSGEQFF. The DNA for the CDR3 is TGTGCCACCAGTGATTTCCCCAGGGGGAGCGGTGAGCAGTTCTTC. V and J are TRBV24-1 and TRBJ2-1, with TRBD1 matching 7 bases. The CDR3 runs to 15 residues. V shed 1 base and J 9 bases; nucleotides not matched to a gene: 8. Germline V gives CDR1 KGHDR, CDR2 SFDVKD.

The V and J genes are TRBV11-2 and TRBJ2-3; D ambiguous. Germline loops: CDR1 SGHAT, CDR2 FQNNGV. This CDR3 is 15 amino acids long. V dropped 5 bases and J dropped 5 bases, with 17 bases sitting between them. The CDR3 nucleotides are TGTGCCAGCAGCATCAAGCTCGAGATTGGAGATACGCAGTATTTT. Amino acids: CASSIKLEIGDTQYF.

The genes are TRBV10-3 and TRBJ1-1; 7 nucleotides align to TRBD1. Looked up from germline, CDR1 is ENHRY and CDR2 is SYGVKD. V shed 6 bases, J shed 6 bases, and the junction held 7 bases outside the gene matches. The CDR3 runs 13 residues. The CDR3 region is CAISLDRAAEAFF. The CDR3 region has the DNA TGTGCCATCAGCCTTGACAGGGCTGCTGAAGCTTTCTTT.

The gene calls are TRBV15 and TRBJ2-3; D unresolved. The CDR3 extends over 14 amino acids. V was clipped by 2 bases and J by 0 bases, with 6 bases between them. Germline V gene sequence: CDR1 LNHNV, CDR2 YYDKDF (reference sequence). CDR3 residues: CATSRMTSTDTQYF. The CDR3 DNA reads as TGTGCCACCAGCAGAATGACTAGCACAGATACGCAGTATTTT.

V usage is TRBV7-9 and J usage is TRBJ2-7; TRBD2 might be the D (5 bases). The J call may be mistaken, given a closer DNA end match to TRBJ2-5. This CDR3 is 13 amino acids long. Germline V gene data show CDR1 as SEHNR and CDR2 as FQNEAQ (reference sequence). The CDR3 DNA sequence: TGTGCCAGCAGCTCCGGGAATAAAGAGACCCAGTACTTC. Protein: CASSSGNKETQYF.

The chain uses TRBV2 and TRBJ1-5, with D perhaps TRBD1 (5 bases). The CDR3 sequence is 15 residues long. The V end was cut by 4 bases, the J end by 7 bases, with 17 bases between. Germline V gene sequence: CDR1 SNHLY, CDR2 FYNNEI. CDR3: CASSVLVVRGQPQHF. As DNA, the CDR3 is TGTGCCAGCAGTGTATTGGTAGTGCGGGGCCAGCCCCAGCATTTT.

V and J are TRBV12-3 or TRBV12-4 and TRBJ2-7, with 13 bases matching TRBD2. The J call is uncertain, as TRBJ2-5 better fits the DNA end. The CDR3 length is 16 residues. The CDR3 is CASSSGTSGTVETQYF. The CDR3, as DNA: TGTGCCAGCAGTTCGGGGACTAGCGGGACCGTGGAGACCCAGTACTTC.

The gene calls are TRBV9 and TRBJ2-3, with D possibly matching TRBD2 (6 bases). The CDR3 extends over 16 amino acids. The V gene's germline CDR1 is SGDLS and CDR2 YYNGEE. V was pared by 6 bases and J by 6 bases, with 23 bases between. CDR3: CASTTTRLGKADTQYF. The CDR3 region has the DNA TGTGCCAGCACCACTACCCGACTAGGAAAAGCTGATACGCAGTATTTT.

This sequence joins TRBV14 and TRBJ1-2, with 9 bases matching TRBD1. Germline CDR1 and CDR2: SGHDN and FVKESK. The CDR3 consists of 14 residues. The V gene end was trimmed by 5 bases and the J gene end by 8 bases; junction bases not matched to a gene: 9. The CDR3 loop is CASSETTGGNGYTF. DNA for the CDR3: TGTGCCAGCAGCGAAACGACAGGGGGGAACGGCTACACCTTC. Full variable domain (remainder filled in from reference TRBV14 and TRBJ1-2): EAGVTQFPSHSVIEKGQTVTLRCDPISGHDNLYWYRRVMGKEIKFLLHFVKESKQDESGMPNNRFLAERTGGTYSTLKVQPAELEDSGVYFCASSETTGGNGYTFGSGTRLTVV.

This clonotype has just a few counts. The chain couples TRBV7-8 to TRBJ2-3; D gene uncertain. This CDR3 contains 14 residues. Trimming pared 5 bases from V and 0 bases from J, leaving 9 bases between. Germline V gene lookup returns CDR1 SGHVS and CDR2 FQNEAQ. This CDR3 reads CASSAPVSTDTQYF. CDR3 nucleotide sequence: TGTGCCAGCAGCGCCCCGGTTAGCACAGATACGCAGTATTTT.

J is TRBJ2-3 and V is TRBV12-3 or TRBV12-4; 10 nucleotides match TRBD2. V shed 6 bases and J 4 bases; nucleotides not matched to a gene: 10. The CDR3 is 16 amino acids. In DNA, the CDR3 is TGTGCCAGCAGCCTCACTAGCGGGGTTTCAGCAGATACGCAGTATTTT. Protein: CASSLTSGVSADTQYF.

The chain couples TRBV7-9 to TRBJ1-1; 8 nucleotides align to TRBD1. The CDR3 has 19 amino acids. The ends lost 1 base at V and 1 base at J; junction bases unmatched: 14. The germline CDR1 and CDR2 sequences are SEHNR and FQNEAQ (reference sequence). The chain's CDR3 is CASSLGRDRHSPGNTEAFF. For the CDR3, the DNA is TGTGCCAGCAGCTTAGGACGGGACAGGCACTCCCCGGGGAACACTGAAGCTTTCTTT. Using reference TRBV7-9 and TRBJ1-1 for the parts outside the CDR3, the full variable domain is DTGVSQNPRHKITKRGQNVTFRCDPISEHNRLYWYRQTLGQGPEFLTYFQNEAQLEKSRLLSDRFSAERPKGSFSTLEIQRTEQGDSAMYLCASSLGRDRHSPGNTEAFFGQGTRLTVV.